The 26 T cell receptor beta chains reported below all come from one sample, sequenced in a study of cytomegalovirus exposure and HLA in healthy donors. 13 Jbeta primers and 60 Vbeta primers were used for the PCR. Sequenced by immunoSEQ multiplex PCR; TCRdb stores in-frame clones only, minus some. The table shows about 140,000 clones, with approximately 65% occurring only once. Material for sequencing was PBMCs. The receptors shown here come from a woman aged 55-70 years in good health and CMV-seronegative.

This chain links TRBV19 with TRBJ2-5; possibly TRBD1 for D (6 bases). The germline CDR1 and CDR2 sequences are LNHDA and SQIVND (reference sequence). Between the trimmed V and J ends, which lost 3 bases and 5 bases, there was a span of 10 bases. This CDR3 spans 13 amino acids. CDR3 nucleotides: TGTGCCAGTAGTATGGTGCAGGGGGAGACCCAGTACTTC. As protein: CASSMVQGETQYF.

Points on this clone: The junction and the germline gene differ at one end; a read error may be behind it. J is TRBJ2-3 and V is TRBV5-1; TRBD1 agrees at 7 bases. The CDR3 consists of 14 residues. Germline V lookup: CDR1 SGHRS, CDR2 YFSETQ. The CDR3 sequence: CASGLELDRRTQYF. CDR3 in DNA: TGCGCCAGCGGCTTAGAACTGGACAGGAGGACGCAGTATTTT.

This rearrangement joins TRBV4-3 to TRBJ2-3; 7 bases are shared with TRBD1. Germline CDR1 LGHNA, CDR2 YSLEER. With 0 bases clipped from V and 2 bases from J, the junction kept 11 bases outside the gene matches. There are 18 residues in the CDR3. CDR3 sequence reads: CASSQDYRGSPYTDTQYF. The CDR3, as DNA: TGCGCCAGCAGCCAAGATTACAGGGGATCTCCTTACACAGATACGCAGTATTTT.

The chain is built from TRBV5-1 and TRBJ2-1, with D maybe TRBD1 (5 bases). Trimming pared 0 bases from V and 2 bases from J, leaving 9 bases between. This CDR3 region has 15 residues. Germline CDR1 is SGHRS and CDR2 is YFSETQ. As DNA, the CDR3 is TGCGCCAGCAGCTTGGATCCAGGGACCTACAATGAGCAGTTCTTC. Translation gives CASSLDPGTYNEQFF. Based on the CDR3 plus reference TRBV5-1 and TRBJ2-1, the full variable domain is KAGVTQTPRYLIKTRGQQVTLSCSPISGHRSVSWYQQTPGQGLQFLFEYFSETQRNKGNFPGRFSGRQFSNSRSEMNVSTLELGDSALYLCASSLDPGTYNEQFFGPGTRLTVL.

This clone showed up just a few times. This chain joins TRBV27 and TRBJ1-2; 9 bases agree with TRBD1. This CDR3 is built from 15 residues. Trimming took 0 bases from V and 4 from J; bases not matched to a gene: 3. Germline assignment: CDR1 MNHEY and CDR2 SMNVEV (reference sequence). The CDR3 reads CASSLSGQGPYGYTF. The DNA for the CDR3 is TGTGCCAGCAGTTTATCGGGACAGGGCCCCTATGGCTACACCTTC.

Points on this clone: The junction does not match germline at one end; this may be a read error. This rearrangement joins TRBV7-9 to TRBJ2-4; 7 bases are a match to TRBD1. CDR3 size: 12 residues. From germline, CDR1 is SEHNR and CDR2 FQNEAQ (reference sequence). The CDR3 region has the DNA TGTTCCAGCAGCTTAGGGACAGCCATTCAGTACTTC. Its translation is CSSSLGTAIQYF.

The rearrangement joins TRBV5-6 to TRBJ2-5, with D perhaps matching TRBD2 (7 bases). TRBJ2-7 matches the DNA end more closely, so the J call is doubtful. From germline, CDR1 is SGHDT and CDR2 YYEEEE. The CDR3 is 17 residues long. The CDR3 nucleotides read TGTGCCAGCAGCTCCTATGTTCGGGGGGCAATCTCCTACGAGCAGTACTTC. Protein product: CASSSYVRGAISYEQYF.

The genes are TRBV6-1 and TRBJ2-7; TRBD1 aligns across 7 bases. Trimming at V came to 4 bases and at J to 2 bases, leaving 2 bases not matched to a gene. CDR1 is MNHNS, CDR2 SASEGT, per germline. This CDR3 is 13 amino acids long. The CDR3 bases are TGTGCCAGCAGTGTAGGGACAGCCTACGAGCAGTACTTC. Protein product: CASSVGTAYEQYF.

The rearrangement joins TRBV28 to TRBJ2-7; 11 bases match TRBD2. CDR3 length: 15 amino acids. The V segment lost 7 bases and the J segment 5 bases; nucleotides outside the gene matches: 10. Germline V gene lookup returns CDR1 MDHEN and CDR2 SYDVKM. As DNA, the CDR3 is TGTGCCAGCACCCACTGGACTAGCGGGTACGACGAGCAGTACTTC. As protein: CASTHWTSGYDEQYF.

The chain recombines TRBV28 with TRBJ1-2, with D possibly TRBD1 on 6 matching bases. Germline values: CDR1 MDHEN, CDR2 SYDVKM. The CDR3 is 12 residues long. Deletions cut 5 bases from V and 8 bases from J, with 12 bases between. In nucleotides, the CDR3 is TGTGCCAGCAGTCTCAACAGGGAAGGCTACACCTTC. Residues: CASSLNREGYTF.

The V and J genes are TRBV6-5 and TRBJ1-1; D is possibly TRBD1 (6 bases). The CDR3 runs 14 residues. V lost 6 bases to trimming and J lost 1 base, with 12 bases between them. The germline gives CDR1 MNHEY, CDR2 SVGAGI. This CDR3 reads CASSLIQGNTEAFF. Written as DNA, the CDR3 is TGTGCCAGCAGCCTTATACAGGGGAACACTGAAGCTTTCTTT.

This chain uses TRBV12-5 with TRBJ1-6; D gene ambiguous. Germline CDR1 and CDR2: LGHNT and FRNRAP. Trimming took off 4 bases at V and 0 bases at J, with 7 bases between the two ends. The CDR3 loop spans 15 amino acids. This CDR3 reads CASGSLSSYNSPLHF. The DNA for the CDR3 is TGTGCTAGTGGTTCCTTGAGCTCCTATAATTCACCCCTCCACTTT.

This rearrangement joins TRBV5-1 to TRBJ2-5; D possibly corresponds to TRBD1 (5 bases). This CDR3 has 14 amino acids. The V end lost 9 bases, the J end lost 4 bases, and 19 bases lay between the germline ends. CDR1 is SGHRS and CDR2 is YFSETQ in the germline V gene. CDR3 loop: CATATAGMGETQYF. CDR3 nucleotides: TGCGCCACCGCAACCGCAGGGATGGGAGAGACCCAGTACTTC.

This CDR3 is CASSEIAGLMGEQFF. CDR3 bases: TGTGCCAGCAGTGAAATCGCAGGGTTGATGGGTGAGCAGTTCTTC. The chain carries TRBV2 and TRBJ2-1; TRBD1 is a possible D gene (5 bases). The CDR3 loop spans 15 amino acids. Trimming stripped 2 bases from V and 9 bases from J, with 17 bases between. Looked up from germline, CDR1 is SNHLY and CDR2 is FYNNEI.

This clone was found a few times. The CDR3 DNA reads as TGTGCCAGCAGCTTGGGGGCCTTAGCGGCCTACGAGCAGTACTTC. Translated, it gives CASSLGALAAYEQYF. The gene calls are TRBV5-6 and TRBJ2-7, with a possible D match to TRBD2 (6 bases). Between the trimmed V and J ends, which lost 0 bases and 2 bases, there was a span of 12 bases. The CDR3 runs 15 residues. Germline lookup yields CDR1 SGHDT and CDR2 YYEEEE.

The chain recombines TRBV6-6 with TRBJ1-6; 7 bases line up with TRBD1. The CDR3 extends over 14 amino acids. Germline V gene sequence: CDR1 MNHNY, CDR2 SVGAGI (reference sequence). V was pared by 4 bases and J by 8 bases, with 5 bases of the junction left unmatched. The CDR3 DNA reads as TGTGCCAGCAGTTTAAAAGGGACAGATTCACCCCTCCACTTT. This encodes CASSLKGTDSPLHF.

The V gene is TRBV6-5, the J gene TRBJ1-2; possible D gene TRBD1, 5 bases. V lost 6 bases and J 2 bases, leaving 10 bases between the germline ends. CDR1 and CDR2 from the germline V gene are MNHEY and SVGAGI. The CDR3 is made up of 13 amino acids. Here the CDR3 reads CASSFRQNYGYTF. CDR3 bases: TGTGCCAGCAGCTTTCGACAGAACTATGGCTACACCTTC.

This clone was observed a few times. The J gene is TRBJ1-3, the V gene TRBV9; 9 nucleotides match TRBD1. V was clipped by 4 bases and J by 0 bases; unmatched bases: 8. Germline CDR1 is SGDLS and CDR2 is YYNGEE. The CDR3 is made up of 17 amino acids. The CDR3 DNA follows: TGTGCCAGCAGCCCCAGACAGGGGGTTACCTCTGGAAACACCATATATTTT. Its protein is CASSPRQGVTSGNTIYF.

This clone was seen only a few times. J is TRBJ2-5 and V is TRBV28, with no clear D. Germline CDR1 is MDHEN and CDR2 is SYDVKM. This CDR3 spans 15 amino acids. The germline V and J ends were trimmed by 6 bases and 5 bases, with 19 bases remaining between them. CDR3: CASSLPGSWLETQYF. Here the CDR3 DNA reads TGTGCCAGCAGCCTCCCAGGATCTTGGTTGGAGACCCAGTACTTC.

This clone was counted between two and nine times. The chain links TRBV11-2 to TRBJ1-4; D is undetermined. The length of the CDR3 is 15 residues. Germline assignment: CDR1 SGHAT and CDR2 FQNNGV. The ends were cut back, 2 bases at V and 5 bases at J, with 12 bases in the middle. The CDR3 DNA follows: TGTGCCAGCAGCTTACAAGCACGCGGGAATGAAAAACTGTTTTTT. Amino acid sequence: CASSLQARGNEKLFF.

Here the CDR3 reads CASSQEGGYTEAFF. The CDR3, as DNA: TGCGCCAGCAGCCAGGAAGGGGGTTACACTGAAGCTTTCTTT. The chain carries TRBV5-1 and TRBJ1-1, with D maybe TRBD1 (6 bases). This CDR3 has 14 amino acids. CDR1 and CDR2 (germline): SGHRS, YFSETQ. V was clipped by 4 bases and J by 3 bases, with 13 bases between them.

The J gene is TRBJ2-1, the V gene TRBV4-3, with 10 nucleotides matching TRBD2. This CDR3 has 18 amino acids. The V gene's germline CDR1 is LGHNA and CDR2 YSLEER. V lost 0 bases, J lost 4 bases, and 9 bases stayed unmatched. In DNA form, the CDR3 reads TGCGCCAGCAGCCAAGAGGTCACTAGCGGGACCATTTACAATGAGCAGTTCTTC. Protein: CASSQEVTSGTIYNEQFF.

CDR3 sequence (DNA): TGTGCCTCGGGCGCCCGGGACAGGGGGGAGAAGGGCACCATATATTTT. It codes for CASGARDRGEKGTIYF. The V call is TRBV9, the J call TRBJ1-3; 11 bases fit TRBD1. CDR3 length: 16 amino acids. V lost 10 bases and J lost 9; bases outside the gene matches: 18. Germline V gives CDR1 SGDLS, CDR2 YYNGEE.

This clone was found a few times. This chain links TRBV5-1 with TRBJ2-3, with D possibly being TRBD1 (5 bases). V was trimmed by 0 bases and J by 0 bases, leaving 5 bases between them. The CDR3 is made up of 14 amino acids. Germline CDR1 SGHRS, CDR2 YFSETQ. The CDR3 sequence is CASSLEGSTDTQYF. DNA for the CDR3: TGCGCCAGCAGCTTGGAGGGGAGCACAGATACGCAGTATTTT.

The V gene is TRBV6-1, the J gene TRBJ2-7; TRBD2 matches 12 bases. Per germline, CDR1 MNHNS and CDR2 SASEGT. Germline trimming cut 2 bases from V and 3 bases from J; bases unmatched to any gene: 5. This CDR3 is 16 amino acids long. In DNA, the CDR3 is TGTGCCAGCAGTGAAACTAGCGGGGGGCCCGTCTACGAGCAGTACTTC. This sequence encodes CASSETSGGPVYEQYF.

This chain connects TRBV7-9 to TRBJ2-3; 8 bases fit TRBD1. Germline-derived CDR1 and CDR2 are SEHNR and FQNEAQ (reference sequence). Losses at the gene ends were 2 bases for V and 5 bases for J; bases not matched to a gene: 9. This CDR3 is 16 amino acids long. This chain's CDR3 is CASSLRGQVTGDTQYF. DNA for the CDR3: TGTGCCAGCAGCTTAAGGGGACAGGTCACGGGAGATACGCAGTATTTT.